This T cell receptor beta chain was captured by sequencing in a study of cytomegalovirus exposure and HLA in healthy donors. In the study overall: Early released data had tens of millions of unique TCRs, all coming from HLA-typed donors. Study-wide points: TCR beta V segments were, for the most part, productive about 90% or about 30% of the time in an earlier analysis. Diagnosis of cytomegalovirus status made by the classifier reportedly showed high specificity and sensitivity.

The CDR3 length is 15 residues. V gave up 5 bases and J gave up 1 base, with 9 bases separating them. CDR1 and CDR2 from the germline V gene are SEHNR and FQNEAQ (reference sequence). This clone was seen repeatedly, ten times or more. Its cognate antigen is unknown. PCR primers comprised 60 Vbeta and 13 Jbeta primers. Method: immunoSEQ multiplex PCR; TCRdb's copy keeps in-frame clones and lacks some. The table has about 85,000 clones, roughly 73% seen once. The sequence was collected from a boy aged 10-17 years in good health and CMV-seronegative. The V call is TRBV7-9, the J call TRBJ2-6; no definite D call. Sequenced material: PBMCs. The CDR3 sequence: CASSITESGANVLTF. The CDR3 DNA reads as TGTGCCAGCAGCATCACAGAGTCTGGGGCCAACGTCCTGACTTTC.